This TCR beta chain was identified during a study of blood T cell repertoires in COVID-19. From germline, CDR1 is SGHNT and CDR2 YYREEE (reference sequence). CDR3 length equals 16 residues. The V end was cut by 0 bases, the J end by 0 bases, with 13 bases between. As handled by the study authors: For nucleated cells, counts were estimated from reference gene primer amplification. Clones were sequenced by immunoSEQ multiplex PCR, and TCRdb holds only the in-frame ones, with some missing. From that table come the V and J calls and clone size; the DNA was used to work out D and trimming. The sample records 190,000 or so clones, 85% to 90% being singletons.

Specimen: peripheral blood. The chain has TRBV5-4 and TRBJ2-7; perhaps TRBD2 as D (7 bases). The source of this sequence is a man in his forties with active or convalescent COVID-19. CDR3 region: CASSLGGGRSSYEQYF. The CDR3 DNA sequence: TGTGCCAGCAGCTTGGGGGGGGGCCGTAGCTCCTACGAGCAGTACTTC.